Listed below are T cell receptor beta chains from one sample, sequenced in a study of PD-L1 blockade in urothelial cancer. Using immunoSEQ multiplex PCR, the repertoire was profiled, and TCRdb retains in-frame clones only, with some absent. The data hold 45,000 or so clones, with about 91% observed a single time. The sequenced sample was PBMCs, obtained around atezolizumab (anti-PD-L1) treatment. These receptors originate from a man at least 80 years old with urothelial cancer. The CDR3 runs from the conserved cysteine through the conserved F or W.

j_gene	v_gene	CDR3aa
TRBJ2-1	TRBV2	CASSVSYNEQFF
TRBJ2-3	TRBV19	CASSIRASGSLADTQYF
TRBJ1-1	TRBV27	CASSLLAVSGTEAFF
TRBJ2-7	TRBV5-1	CASSSDRNSYEQYF
TRBJ1-2	TRBV2	CASNYRGGYTF
TRBJ2-5	TRBV19	CASSIAASAQETQYF
TRBJ1-1	TRBV9	CASSVASRGGEDTEAFF
TRBJ2-1	TRBV7-6	CASSLGSPAYNEQFF
NA	TRBV5-1	CASSPRRGVYEQYF
TRBJ2-2	TRBV2	CASRSQYNTGELFF
TRBJ2-3	TRBV5-1	CASSLDPTTDTQYF
TRBJ2-1	TRBV28	CASSLAGANEQFF
TRBJ2-1	TRBV6-1	CATIGQFSYNEQFF
TRBJ2-7	TRBV30	CAWSQGSQGVEQYF
TRBJ1-1	TRBV19	CASSIKGLNTEAFF
TRBJ2-7	TRBV5-4	CASSPGTGFYEQYF
TRBJ1-2	TRBV14	CASSHDSYYGYTF
TRBJ2-3	TRBV6-6	CASSYGGPAGTQYF
TRBJ2-5	TRBV11-1	CASSLAKTSGQETQYF
TRBJ2-3	TRBV2	CASSPDRGGTDTQYF
TRBJ2-7	TRBV30	CAWAGTDLGEQYF
TRBJ1-5	TRBV28	CASSLGQVSNQPQHF